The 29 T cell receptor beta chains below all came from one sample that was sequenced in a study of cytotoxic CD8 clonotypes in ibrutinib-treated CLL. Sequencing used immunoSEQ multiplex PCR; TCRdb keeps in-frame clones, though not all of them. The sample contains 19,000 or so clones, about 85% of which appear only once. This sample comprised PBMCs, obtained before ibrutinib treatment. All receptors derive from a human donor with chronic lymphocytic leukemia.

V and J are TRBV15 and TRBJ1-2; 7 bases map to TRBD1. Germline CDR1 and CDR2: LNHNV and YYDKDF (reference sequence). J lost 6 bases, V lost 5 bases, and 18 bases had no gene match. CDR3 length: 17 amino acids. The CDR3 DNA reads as TGTGCCACCAGCTCGGCGACAGGGACTTGGGTATTGGATGGCTACACCTTC. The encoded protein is CATSSATGTWVLDGYTF.

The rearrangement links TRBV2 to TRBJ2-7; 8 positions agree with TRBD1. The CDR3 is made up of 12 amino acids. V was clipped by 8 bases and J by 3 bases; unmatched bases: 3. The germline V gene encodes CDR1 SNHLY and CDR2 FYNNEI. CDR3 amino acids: CASRDRLYEQYF. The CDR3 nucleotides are TGTGCCAGCCGGGACAGGCTCTACGAGCAGTACTTC.

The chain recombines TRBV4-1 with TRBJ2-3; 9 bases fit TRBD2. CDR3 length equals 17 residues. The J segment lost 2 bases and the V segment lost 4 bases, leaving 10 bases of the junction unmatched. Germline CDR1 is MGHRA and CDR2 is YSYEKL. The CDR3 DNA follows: TGCGCCAGCAGCCTTGGGCAGGGCGGGGGGGCCACAGATACGCAGTATTTT. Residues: CASSLGQGGGATDTQYF.

The CDR3 loop reads CASSYSGGSETQYF. In DNA form, the CDR3 reads TGTGCCAGCAGTTACTCGGGAGGGTCCGAGACCCAGTACTTC. This chain uses TRBV6-6 with TRBJ2-5; TRBD2 aligns across 7 bases. The CDR3 runs to 14 residues. V was clipped by 0 bases and J by 5 bases; unmatched bases: 3. Germline assignment: CDR1 MNHNY and CDR2 SVGAGI (reference sequence).

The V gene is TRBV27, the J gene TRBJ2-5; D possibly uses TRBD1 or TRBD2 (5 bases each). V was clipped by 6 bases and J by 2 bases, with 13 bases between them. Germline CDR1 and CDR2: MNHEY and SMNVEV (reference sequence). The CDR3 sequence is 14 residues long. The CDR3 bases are TGTGCCAGCAGAGTGACCGGGGCACAAGAGACCCAGTACTTC. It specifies CASRVTGAQETQYF.

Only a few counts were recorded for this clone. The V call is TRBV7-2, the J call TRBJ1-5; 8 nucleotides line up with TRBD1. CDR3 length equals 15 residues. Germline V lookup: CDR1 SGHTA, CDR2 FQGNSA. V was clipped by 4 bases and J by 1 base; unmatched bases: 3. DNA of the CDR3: TGTGCCAGCAGCTGGACAGGGAGCAGCAATCAGCCCCAGCATTTT. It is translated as CASSWTGSSNQPQHF.

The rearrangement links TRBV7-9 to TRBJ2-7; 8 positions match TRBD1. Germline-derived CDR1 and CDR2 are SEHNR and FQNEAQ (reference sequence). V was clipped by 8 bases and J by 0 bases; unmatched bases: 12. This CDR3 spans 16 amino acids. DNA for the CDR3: TGTGCCAGCGGCGCCACAGGGACAGGTAGCTCCTACGAGCAGTACTTC. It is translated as CASGATGTGSSYEQYF.

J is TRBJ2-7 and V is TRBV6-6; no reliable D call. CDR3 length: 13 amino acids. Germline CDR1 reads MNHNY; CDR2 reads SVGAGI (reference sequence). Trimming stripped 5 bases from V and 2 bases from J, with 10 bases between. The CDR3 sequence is CASSLELTYEQYF. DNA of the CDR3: TGTGCCAGCAGTCTGGAGTTGACCTACGAGCAGTACTTC.

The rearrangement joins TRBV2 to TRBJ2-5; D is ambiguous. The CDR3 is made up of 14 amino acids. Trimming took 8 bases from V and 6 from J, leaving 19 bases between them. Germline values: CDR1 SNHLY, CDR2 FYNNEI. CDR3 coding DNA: TGTGCCAGCCTGAACTCGGGCCAGGTGAAGACCCAGTACTTC. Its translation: CASLNSGQVKTQYF.

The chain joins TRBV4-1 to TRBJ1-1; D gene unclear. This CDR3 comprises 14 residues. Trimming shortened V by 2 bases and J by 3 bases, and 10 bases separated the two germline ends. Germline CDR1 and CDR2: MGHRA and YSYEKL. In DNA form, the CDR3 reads TGCGCCAGCAGCCAAATAACAGTCCACACTGAAGCTTTCTTT. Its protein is CASSQITVHTEAFF.

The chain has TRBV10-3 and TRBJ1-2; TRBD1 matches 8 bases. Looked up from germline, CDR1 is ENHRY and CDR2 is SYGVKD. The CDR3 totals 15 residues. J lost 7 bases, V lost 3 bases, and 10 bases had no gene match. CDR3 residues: CAISEQGEVSGGYTF. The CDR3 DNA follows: TGTGCCATCAGTGAACAGGGGGAAGTATCGGGTGGCTACACCTTC.

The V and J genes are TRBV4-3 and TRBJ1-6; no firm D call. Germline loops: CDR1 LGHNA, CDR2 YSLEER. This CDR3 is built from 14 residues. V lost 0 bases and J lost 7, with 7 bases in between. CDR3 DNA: TGCGCCAGCAGCCAAGATTGGCAGAATTCACCCCTCCACTTT. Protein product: CASSQDWQNSPLHF.

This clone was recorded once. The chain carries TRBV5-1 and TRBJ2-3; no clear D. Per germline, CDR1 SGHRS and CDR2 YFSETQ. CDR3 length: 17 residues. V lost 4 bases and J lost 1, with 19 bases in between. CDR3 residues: CASSPARSNPGTDTQYF. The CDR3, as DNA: TGCGCCAGCAGCCCTGCCCGTTCTAACCCGGGCACAGATACGCAGTATTTT.

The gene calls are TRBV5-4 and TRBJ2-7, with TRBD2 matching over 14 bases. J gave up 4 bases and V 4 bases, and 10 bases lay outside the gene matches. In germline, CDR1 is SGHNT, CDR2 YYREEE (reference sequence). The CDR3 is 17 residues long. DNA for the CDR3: TGTGCCAGCAGCCTACCCGGGACTAGCGGGGGCTTTTACGAGCAGTACTTC. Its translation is CASSLPGTSGGFYEQYF.

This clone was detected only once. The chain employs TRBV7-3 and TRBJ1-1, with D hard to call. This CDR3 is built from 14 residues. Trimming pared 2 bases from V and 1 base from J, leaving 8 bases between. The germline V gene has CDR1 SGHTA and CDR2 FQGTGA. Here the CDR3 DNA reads TGTGCCAGCAGCTTAGGACCGTCGAACACTGAAGCTTTCTTT. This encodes CASSLGPSNTEAFF. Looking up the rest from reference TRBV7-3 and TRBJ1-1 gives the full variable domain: GAGVSQTPSNKVTEKGKYVELRCDPISGHTALYWYRQSLGQGPEFLIYFQGTGAADDSGLPNDRFFAVRPEGSVSTLKIQRTERGDSAVYLCASSLGPSNTEAFFGQGTRLTVV.

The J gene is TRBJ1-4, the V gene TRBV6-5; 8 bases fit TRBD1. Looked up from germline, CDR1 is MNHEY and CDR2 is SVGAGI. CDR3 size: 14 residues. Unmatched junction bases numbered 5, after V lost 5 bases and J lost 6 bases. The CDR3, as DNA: TGTGCCAGCAGTCGGACAGGGAGCGATGAAAAACTGTTTTTT. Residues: CASSRTGSDEKLFF.

The CDR3 here is CASSFNVRGYQPQHF. DNA for the CDR3: TGTGCCAGTAGTTTCAACGTTCGGGGTTATCAGCCCCAGCATTTT. The chain is built from TRBV19 and TRBJ1-5, with unresolved D. Looked up from germline, CDR1 is LNHDA and CDR2 is SQIVND (reference sequence). The CDR3 has 15 residues. Trimming removed 5 bases at V and 5 bases at J, with 16 bases between.

The CDR3 spells CASSNSASQGIASTDTQYF. Here the CDR3 DNA reads TGTGCCAGCAGCAATAGTGCTTCACAGGGTATAGCTAGCACAGATACGCAGTATTTT. The chain couples TRBV21-1 to TRBJ2-3; the table calls TRBD1, which could not be checked here. TRBV21-1 is a pseudogene locus. This CDR3 has 19 residues.

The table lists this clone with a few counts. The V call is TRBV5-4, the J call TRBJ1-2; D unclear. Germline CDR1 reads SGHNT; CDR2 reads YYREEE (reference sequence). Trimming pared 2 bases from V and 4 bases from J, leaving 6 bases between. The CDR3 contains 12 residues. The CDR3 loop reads CASSLLGYGYTF. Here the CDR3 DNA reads TGTGCCAGCAGCTTATTGGGCTATGGCTACACCTTC.

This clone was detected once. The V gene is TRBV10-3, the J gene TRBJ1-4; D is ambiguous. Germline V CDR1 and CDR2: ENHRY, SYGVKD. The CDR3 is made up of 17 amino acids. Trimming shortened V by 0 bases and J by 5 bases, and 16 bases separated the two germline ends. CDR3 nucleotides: TGTGCCATCAGTGAGTCCAGCGTAGGAAGAGGGAATGAAAAACTGTTTTTT. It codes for CAISESSVGRGNEKLFF.

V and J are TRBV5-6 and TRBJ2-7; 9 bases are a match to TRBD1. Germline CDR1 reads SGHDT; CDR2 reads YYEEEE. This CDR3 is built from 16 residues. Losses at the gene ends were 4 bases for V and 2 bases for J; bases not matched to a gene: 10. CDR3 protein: CASSHAGTGTPYEQYF. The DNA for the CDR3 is TGTGCCAGCAGCCACGCGGGGACAGGGACCCCCTACGAGCAGTACTTC.

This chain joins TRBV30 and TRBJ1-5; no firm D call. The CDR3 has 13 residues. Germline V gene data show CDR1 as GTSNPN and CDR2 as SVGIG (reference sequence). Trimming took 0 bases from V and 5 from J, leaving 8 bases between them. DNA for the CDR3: TGTGCCTGGAGTGTAGGGCAGGATCAGCCCCAGCATTTT. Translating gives CAWSVGQDQPQHF.

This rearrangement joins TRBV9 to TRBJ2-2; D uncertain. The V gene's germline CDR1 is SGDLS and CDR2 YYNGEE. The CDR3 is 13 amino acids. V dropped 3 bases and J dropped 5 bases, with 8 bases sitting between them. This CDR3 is CASSAGPTGELFF. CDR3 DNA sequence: TGTGCCAGCAGCGCCGGGCCGACCGGGGAGCTGTTTTTT. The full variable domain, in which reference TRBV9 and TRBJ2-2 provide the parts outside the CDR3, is DSGVTQTPKHLITATGQRVTLRCSPRSGDLSVYWYQQSLDQGLQFLIQYYNGEERAKGNILERFSAQQFPDLHSELNLSSLELGDSALYFCASSAGPTGELFFGEGSRLTVL.

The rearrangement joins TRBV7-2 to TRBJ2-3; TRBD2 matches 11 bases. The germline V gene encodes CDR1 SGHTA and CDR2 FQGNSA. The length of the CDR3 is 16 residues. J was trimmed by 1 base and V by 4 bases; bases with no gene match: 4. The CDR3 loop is CASSSQTSGGTDTQYF. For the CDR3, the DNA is TGTGCCAGCAGCTCCCAGACTAGCGGGGGCACAGATACGCAGTATTTT.

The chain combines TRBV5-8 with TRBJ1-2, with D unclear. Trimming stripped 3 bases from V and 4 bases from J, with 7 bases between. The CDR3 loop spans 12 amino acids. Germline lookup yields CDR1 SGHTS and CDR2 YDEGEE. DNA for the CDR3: TGTGCCAGCAGCTCGGCAGCCTATGGCTACACCTTC. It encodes CASSSAAYGYTF.

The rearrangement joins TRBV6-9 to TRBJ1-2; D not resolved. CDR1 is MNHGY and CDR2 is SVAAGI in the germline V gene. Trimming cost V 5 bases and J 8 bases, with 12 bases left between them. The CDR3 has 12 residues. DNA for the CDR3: TGTGCCAGCAGTCGGTCGGGGTTAGGCTACACCTTC. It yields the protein CASSRSGLGYTF.

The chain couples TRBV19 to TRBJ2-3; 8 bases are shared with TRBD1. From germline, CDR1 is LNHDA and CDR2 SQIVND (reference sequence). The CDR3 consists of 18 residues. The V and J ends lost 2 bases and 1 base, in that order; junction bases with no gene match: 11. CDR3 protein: CASSIPRTGFRGTDTQYF. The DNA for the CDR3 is TGTGCCAGTAGTATACCCCGGACAGGGTTTCGGGGCACAGATACGCAGTATTTT.

As DNA, the CDR3 is TGTGCCAGCAGAGCGACAGGGGCCGGTAATTCACCCCTCCACTTT. Its protein product is CASRATGAGNSPLHF. This chain connects TRBV7-9 to TRBJ1-6, with TRBD1 matching 8 bases. Germline V lookup: CDR1 SEHNR, CDR2 FQNEAQ (reference sequence). Losses at the gene ends were 6 bases for V and 6 bases for J; bases not matched to a gene: 7. The CDR3 runs to 15 residues.

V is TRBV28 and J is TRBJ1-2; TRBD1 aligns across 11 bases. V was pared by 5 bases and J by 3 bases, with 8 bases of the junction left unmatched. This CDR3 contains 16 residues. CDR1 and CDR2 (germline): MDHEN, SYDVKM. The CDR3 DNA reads TGTGCCAGCAGTCGGGGACAGGGGGAGTTCGACTATGGCTACACCTTC. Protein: CASSRGQGEFDYGYTF.